One sample yielded the 19 T cell receptor beta chains listed below, sequenced in a study of blood T cells in healthy people across ages. A sample-barcoded 5' primer and a J-beta primer mix were used in a second PCR of roughly 7 to 11 cycles. TCRdb re-derived calls from the 5' RACE reads in MiXCR, one entry per CDR3 protein. Of approximately 730,000 distinct CDR3 sequences in the sample, about 55% were seen once. The specimen sequenced was blood. These receptors were collected from an older man in good health.

This clonotype was counted between two and nine times. The V call is TRBV12-3 or TRBV12-4, the J call TRBJ2-1; D perhaps matches TRBD1 (5 bases). This CDR3 has 15 amino acids. V shed 3 bases and J shed 8 bases, with 17 bases lying between them. CDR3 protein: CASSFGRANMDEQFF. The CDR3, as DNA: TGTGCCAGCAGTTTTGGCAGGGCGAACATGGATGAGCAGTTCTTC.

The chain employs TRBV2 and TRBJ2-3, with TRBD2 matching 7 bases. The J segment lost 14 bases and the V segment lost 1 base, leaving 12 bases of the junction unmatched. Germline CDR1 is SNHLY and CDR2 is FYNNEI. The CDR3 is made up of 14 amino acids. CDR3 DNA sequence: TGTGCCAGCAGTGAAGGGGGGGGGAACAGATACGCGTATTTT. Its translation: CASSEGGGNRYAYF. Complete variable domain (other parts from reference TRBV2 and TRBJ2-3): EPEVTQTPSHQVTQMGQEVILRCVPISNHLYFYWYRQILGQKVEFLVSFYNNEISEKSEIFDDQFSVERPDGSNFTLKIRSTKLEDSAMYFCASSEGGGNRYAYFGPGTRLTVL.

This clonotype was found a few times. This chain links TRBV7-9 with TRBJ2-7; D is undetermined. The germline V gene has CDR1 SEHNR and CDR2 FQNEAQ (reference sequence). The CDR3 is 15 residues long. Trimming left V 3 bases short and J 2 bases short, with 14 bases between. The CDR3 DNA reads TGTGCCAGCAGCTTTGGAACAGTTGACACCTACGAGCAGTACTTC. As protein: CASSFGTVDTYEQYF.

The rearrangement links TRBV20-1 to TRBJ2-5; 11 nucleotides line up with TRBD2. The V gene end was trimmed by 1 base and the J gene end by 11 bases; junction bases not matched to a gene: 24. This CDR3 has 19 residues. Looked up from germline, CDR1 is DFQATT and CDR2 is SNEGSKA (reference sequence). The CDR3 sequence is CSARGDGLAGSPSYNEQYF. CDR3 coding DNA: TGCAGTGCTAGAGGAGACGGACTAGCGGGTTCTCCCTCCTACAATGAGCAGTACTTC.

This sequence joins TRBV29-1 and TRBJ2-7, with 7 bases that match TRBD2. The ends lost 6 bases at V and 11 bases at J; junction bases unmatched: 13. The germline CDR1 and CDR2 sequences are SQVTM and ANQGSEA. This CDR3 comprises 12 residues. CDR3 sequence: CSVGSDSSGEYF. The DNA of the CDR3 is TGCAGCGTCGGATCGGATTCGAGCGGGGAGTACTTC.

This clonotype was counted once. The chain links TRBV14 to TRBJ2-4, with 9 bases that match TRBD2. The assigned J gene may be wrong: the sequence end matches TRBJ2-7 better. Per the germline V gene, CDR1 is SGHDN and CDR2 is FVKESK. There are 18 residues in the CDR3. This CDR3 reads CASSQEGWWAGGNYEQYF. In DNA, the CDR3 is TGTGCCAGCAGCCAAGAAGGATGGTGGGCGGGAGGGAACTACGAGCAGTACTTC.

CDR3 loop: CSASGSIYEQYF. DNA of the CDR3: TGCAGTGCTAGCGGGAGTATTTACGAGCAGTACTTC. The rearrangement joins TRBV20-1 to TRBJ2-7, with D possibly being TRBD2 (6 bases). V was cut by 3 bases and J by 4 bases, with 10 bases left in between. The CDR3 extends over 12 amino acids. The germline V gene has CDR1 DFQATT and CDR2 SNEGSKA (reference sequence).

The chain carries TRBV5-1 and TRBJ2-5; D not resolved. Germline CDR1 is SGHRS and CDR2 is YFSETQ. The CDR3 spans 13 residues. Between the trimmed V and J ends, which lost 3 bases and 0 bases, there was a span of 6 bases. This chain's CDR3 is CASSWNNQETQYF. For the CDR3, the DNA is TGCGCCAGCAGCTGGAATAACCAAGAGACCCAGTACTTC. The whole variable domain, remainder taken from reference TRBV5-1 and TRBJ2-5, is KAGVTQTPRYLIKTRGQQVTLSCSPISGHRSVSWYQQTPGQGLQFLFEYFSETQRNKGNFPGRFSGRQFSNSRSEMNVSTLELGDSALYLCASSWNNQETQYFGPGTRLLVL.

The chain combines TRBV6-5 with TRBJ1-4; D uncertain. Looked up from germline, CDR1 is MNHEY and CDR2 is SVGAGI. The CDR3 length is 11 residues. Trimming left V 10 bases short and J 6 bases short, with 9 bases between. The CDR3 DNA is TGTGCCACCCGGAGACATGAAAAACTGTTTTTT. Translating it yields CATRRHEKLFF.

Comments on this clonotype: Just one base apart from a much larger clone, this may be a read error. The genes are TRBV7-9 and TRBJ2-7; 8 nucleotides agree with TRBD1. Germline lookup yields CDR1 SEHNR and CDR2 FQNEAQ (reference sequence). This CDR3 region has 15 residues. V gave up 3 bases and J gave up 10 bases; unmatched junction bases: 14. The CDR3 coding sequence is TGTGCCAGCAGCTTCACCGACAGGGGTCCGTGGAGCCAGTACTTC. Translation: CASSFTDRGPWSQYF. The full variable domain, with the rest looked up from reference TRBV7-9 and TRBJ2-7, is DTGVSQNPRHKITKRGQNVTFRCDPISEHNRLYWYRQTLGQGPEFLTYFQNEAQLEKSRLLSDRFSAERPKGSFSTLEIQRTEQGDSAMYLCASSFTDRGPWSQYFGPGTRLTVT.

This chain links TRBV6-6 with TRBJ2-7, with TRBD2 identical over 10 bases. V shed 0 bases, J shed 1 base, and the junction held 6 bases outside the gene matches. The CDR3 has 17 amino acids. Looked up from germline, CDR1 is MNHNY and CDR2 is SVGAGI (reference sequence). The CDR3, as DNA: TGTGCCAGCAGTTACTCGATGGGACTAGCGCTTTCCTACGAGCAGTACTTC. It is translated as CASSYSMGLALSYEQYF.

This clonotype was picked up a small number of times. V is TRBV9 and J is TRBJ2-7; D is unclear. Trimming left V 4 bases short and J 7 bases short, with 27 bases between. The CDR3 has 17 amino acids. CDR1 and CDR2 (germline): SGDLS, YYNGEE. CDR3 loop: CASSTYVSAYSYNEQYF. In DNA, the CDR3 is TGTGCCAGCAGCACCTATGTAAGCGCTTATTCCTACAATGAGCAGTACTTC. Looking up the rest from reference TRBV9 and TRBJ2-7 gives the full variable domain: DSGVTQTPKHLITATGQRVTLRCSPRSGDLSVYWYQQSLDQGLQFLIQYYNGEERAKGNILERFSAQQFPDLHSELNLSSLELGDSALYFCASSTYVSAYSYNEQYFGPGTRLTVT.

The chain has TRBV5-1 and TRBJ2-1; 8 nucleotides line up with TRBD2. Germline V lookup: CDR1 SGHRS, CDR2 YFSETQ. The V gene end was trimmed by 4 bases and the J gene end by 6 bases; junction bases not matched to a gene: 9. CDR3 length equals 15 residues. CDR3 residues: CASSISGIPSNEQFF. In nucleotides, the CDR3 is TGCGCCAGCAGCATTAGCGGGATACCTAGCAATGAGCAGTTCTTC.

This chain links TRBV20-1 with TRBJ2-1; TRBD2 aligns across 15 bases. This CDR3 spans 15 amino acids. From germline, CDR1 is DFQATT and CDR2 SNEGSKA (reference sequence). V lost 6 bases and J lost 6; bases outside the gene matches: 6. The CDR3 region has the DNA TGCAGTGCCTCTAGGACTAGCGGGAGGGGCAATGAGCAGTTCTTC. This codes for CSASRTSGRGNEQFF.

The chain has TRBV25-1 and TRBJ2-5, with 8 bases identical to TRBD2. Trimming cost V 4 bases and J 11 bases; bases outside gene matches: 18. CDR1 is MGHDK and CDR2 is SYGVNS in the germline V gene. CDR3 length: 16 residues. The CDR3 protein is CASSARPGTREGEQYF. The CDR3 coding sequence is TGTGCCAGCAGTGCACGCCCCGGGACTAGAGAAGGAGAGCAGTACTTC.

The chain combines TRBV29-1 with TRBJ2-3, with unresolved D. Germline CDR1 SQVTM, CDR2 ANQGSEA. The CDR3 consists of 13 residues. Between the trimmed V and J ends, which lost 8 bases and 2 bases, there was a span of 14 bases. This CDR3 is CSQKMKPTDTQYF. CDR3 coding DNA: TGCAGCCAGAAGATGAAGCCCACAGATACGCAGTATTTT.

This chain's CDR3 is CASSQTGSFNEQFF. Written as DNA, the CDR3 is TGTGCCAGCAGCCAGACAGGGAGTTTCAATGAGCAGTTCTTC. The chain couples TRBV14 to TRBJ2-1, with 7 bases fitting TRBD1. The CDR3 has 14 residues. V lost 3 bases and J lost 6; bases outside the gene matches: 5. The germline gives CDR1 SGHDN, CDR2 FVKESK.

The chain joins TRBV7-9 to TRBJ2-3; TRBD1 aligns across 10 bases. The germline gives CDR1 SEHNR, CDR2 FQNEAQ (reference sequence). J was trimmed by 7 bases and V by 1 base; bases with no gene match: 8. There are 16 residues in the CDR3. CDR3: CASSLGRQGASHTQYF. The CDR3 DNA sequence: TGTGCCAGCAGCTTAGGAAGACAGGGGGCTAGCCATACGCAGTATTTT.

The chain links TRBV27 to TRBJ2-5; D is possibly TRBD1 (6 bases). This CDR3 region has 15 residues. The germline gives CDR1 MNHEY, CDR2 SMNVEV (reference sequence). The V end lost 0 bases, the J end lost 4 bases, and 12 bases lay between the germline ends. The CDR3 DNA sequence: TGTGCCAGCAGTTTATCTCCAGGGGCCCCAGAGACCCAGTACTTC. Protein sequence: CASSLSPGAPETQYF.